This T cell receptor (beta chain) was sequenced for a study of Ad26.COV2.S vaccination and SARS-CoV-2 variants. Sequenced by immunoSEQ multiplex PCR; TCRdb stores in-frame clones only, minus some. The sample consists of about 350,000 clones, roughly nine tenths of them appearing once. Whole-study findings and limits: TCR breadth and depth estimates may have understated total T cell responses.

Points on this clone: Its antigen remains unknown.

The sequenced sample was peripheral blood, obtained after recovery from COVID-19. The source is a human donor who had recovered from COVID-19.

Here the CDR3 DNA reads TGTGCCAGCAATGACAGGGGCTACGAGCAGTACTTC. Protein sequence: CASNDRGYEQYF. V usage is TRBV7-9 and J usage is TRBJ2-7; 8 bases align to TRBD1. CDR3 length: 12 amino acids. CDR1 SEHNR and CDR2 FQNEAQ come from the germline V gene (reference sequence). Germline trimming cut 7 bases from V and 3 bases from J; bases unmatched to any gene: 2. The variable domain in full, completed from reference TRBV7-9 and TRBJ2-7, reads DTGVSQNPRHKITKRGQNVTFRCDPISEHNRLYWYRQTLGQGPEFLTYFQNEAQLEKSRLLSDRFSAERPKGSFSTLEIQRTEQGDSAMYLCASNDRGYEQYFGPGTRLTVT.